Listed here are 6 T cell receptor beta chains from one sample, sequenced in a study of post-analysis software for immune sequencing data. Study-wide results and caveats: The study found TRBV5-6, TRBV5-1 and TRBV20-1 among five or six TRBV segments more frequent in patients than controls.

TCR beta cDNA libraries included unique molecular identifiers. Each CDR3 protein gets one entry after TCRdb re-called the PCR reads with MiXCR. Of roughly 870,000 distinct CDR3 sequences in the sample, 53% were seen once. No antigen has been assigned to these receptors. The material sequenced was blood. The receptors were sampled from a girl aged 5-17 years with multiple sclerosis.

A few counts support this clonotype. The rearrangement links TRBV20-1 to TRBJ2-5; D perhaps matches TRBD2 (5 bases). The J call may be incorrect, as the DNA end agrees better with TRBJ2-7. The length of the CDR3 is 10 residues. Germline CDR1 and CDR2: DFQATT and SNEGSKA (reference sequence). CDR3 nucleotides: TGCAGTGCCTATAGCGACGAGCAGTACTTC. This translates into CSAYSDEQYF.

This chain joins TRBV10-3 and TRBJ2-1, with D hard to call. In germline, CDR1 is ENHRY, CDR2 SYGVKD. V was cut by 2 bases and J by 3 bases, with 5 bases left in between. This CDR3 is built from 13 residues. Here the CDR3 DNA reads TGTGCCATCAGTGAGGACAACTACAATGAGCAGTTCTTC. It specifies CAISEDNYNEQFF.

This chain uses TRBV20-1 with TRBJ2-7; maybe TRBD2 (6 bases). The J call may be faulty, since TRBJ2-4 better matches the DNA end. The germline CDR1 and CDR2 sequences are DFQATT and SNEGSKA (reference sequence). CDR3 length equals 14 residues. The CDR3 reads CSARTGGEPNIQYF. In DNA form, the CDR3 reads TGCAGTGCTAGAACCGGCGGGGAACCAAACATTCAGTACTTC.

This clonotype was found a few times. The chain has TRBV7-2 and TRBJ2-5; the match to TRBD2 covers 7 bases. The V segment lost 5 bases and the J segment 11 bases; nucleotides outside the gene matches: 11. The length of the CDR3 is 13 residues. In germline, CDR1 is SGHTA, CDR2 FQGNSA. CDR3 bases: TGTGCCAGCAGCGCCTCGGGGCGGGAGAAGCAGTACTTC. This gives the protein CASSASGREKQYF.

The rearrangement joins TRBV12-3 or TRBV12-4 to TRBJ2-5, with 10 bases identical to TRBD1. J gave up 5 bases and V 1 base, and 13 bases lay outside the gene matches. CDR3 length equals 18 residues. In DNA form, the CDR3 reads TGTGCCAGCAGTTTAGGGAAACTGGGACAGGGGAGTTTGGAGACCCAGTACTTC. This translates into CASSLGKLGQGSLETQYF.

This clonotype was counted a few times. The rearrangement links TRBV6-5 to TRBJ2-4, with 10 bases that match TRBD1. Matching the DNA end better, TRBJ2-7 makes the J call doubtful. This CDR3 has 16 residues. The germline gives CDR1 MNHEY, CDR2 SVGAGI. The CDR3 sequence: CASSPQGDRGTYEQYF. The CDR3 region has the DNA TGTGCCAGCAGTCCCCAGGGGGACAGGGGTACCTACGAGCAGTACTTC.